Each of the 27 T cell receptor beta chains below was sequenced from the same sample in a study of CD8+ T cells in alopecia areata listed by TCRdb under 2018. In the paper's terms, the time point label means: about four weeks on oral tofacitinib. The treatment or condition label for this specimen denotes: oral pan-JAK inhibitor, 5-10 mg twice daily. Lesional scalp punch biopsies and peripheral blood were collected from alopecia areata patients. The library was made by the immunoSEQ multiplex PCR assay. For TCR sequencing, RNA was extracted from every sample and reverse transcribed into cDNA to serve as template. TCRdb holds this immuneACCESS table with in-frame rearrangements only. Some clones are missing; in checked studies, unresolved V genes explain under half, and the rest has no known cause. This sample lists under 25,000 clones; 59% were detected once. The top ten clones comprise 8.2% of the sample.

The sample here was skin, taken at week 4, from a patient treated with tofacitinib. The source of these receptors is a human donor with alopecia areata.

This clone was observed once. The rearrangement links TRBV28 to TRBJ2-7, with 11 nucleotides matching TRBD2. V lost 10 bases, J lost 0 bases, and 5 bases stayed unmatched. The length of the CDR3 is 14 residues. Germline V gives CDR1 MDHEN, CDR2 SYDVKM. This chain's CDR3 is CAIVAGGYSYEQYF. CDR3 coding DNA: TGTGCCATCGTAGCGGGGGGGTACTCCTACGAGCAGTACTTC.

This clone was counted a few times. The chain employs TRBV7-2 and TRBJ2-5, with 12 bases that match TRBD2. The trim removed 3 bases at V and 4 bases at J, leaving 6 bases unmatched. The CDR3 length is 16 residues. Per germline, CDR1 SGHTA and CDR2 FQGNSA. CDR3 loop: CASSFSTSGGVETQYF. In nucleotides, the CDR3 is TGTGCCAGCAGCTTCTCGACTAGCGGGGGAGTAGAGACCCAGTACTTC.

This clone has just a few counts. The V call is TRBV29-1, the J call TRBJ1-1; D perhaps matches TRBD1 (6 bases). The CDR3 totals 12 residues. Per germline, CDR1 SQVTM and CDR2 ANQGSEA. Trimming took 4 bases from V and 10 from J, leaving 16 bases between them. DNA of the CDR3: TGCAGCGTTGTGACAGGCGCGACGGTAGCTTTCTTT. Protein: CSVVTGATVAFF.

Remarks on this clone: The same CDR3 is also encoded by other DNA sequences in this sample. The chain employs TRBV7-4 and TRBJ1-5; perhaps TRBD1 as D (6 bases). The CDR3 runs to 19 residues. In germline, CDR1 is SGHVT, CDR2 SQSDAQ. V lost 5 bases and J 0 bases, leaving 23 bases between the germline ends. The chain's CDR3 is CASSAPGRGGFASNQPQHF. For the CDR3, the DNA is TGTGCCAGCAGCGCGCCGGGGCGGGGGGGCTTTGCTAGCAATCAGCCCCAGCATTTT.

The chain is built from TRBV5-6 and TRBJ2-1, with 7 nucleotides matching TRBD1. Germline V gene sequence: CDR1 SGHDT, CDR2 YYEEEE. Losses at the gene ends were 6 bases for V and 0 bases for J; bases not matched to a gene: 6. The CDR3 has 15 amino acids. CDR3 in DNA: TGTGCCAGCACCCACAGGGGAAGCTCCTACAATGAGCAGTTCTTC. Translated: CASTHRGSSYNEQFF. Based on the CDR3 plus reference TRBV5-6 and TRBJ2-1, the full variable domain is DAGVTQSPTHLIKTRGQQVTLRCSPKSGHDTVSWYQQALGQGPQFIFQYYEEEERQRGNFPDRFSGHQFPNYSSELNVNALLLGDSALYLCASTHRGSSYNEQFFGPGTRLTVL.

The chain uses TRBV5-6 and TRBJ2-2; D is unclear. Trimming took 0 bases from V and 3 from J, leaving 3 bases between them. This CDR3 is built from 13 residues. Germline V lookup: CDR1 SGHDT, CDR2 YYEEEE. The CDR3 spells CASSLVYTGELFF. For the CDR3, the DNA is TGTGCCAGCAGCTTGGTATACACCGGGGAGCTGTTTTTT.

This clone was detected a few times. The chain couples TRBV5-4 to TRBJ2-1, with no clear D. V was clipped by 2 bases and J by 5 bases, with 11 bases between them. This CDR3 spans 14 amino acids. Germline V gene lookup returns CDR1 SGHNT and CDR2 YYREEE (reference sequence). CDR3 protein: CASSFDPQDNEQFF. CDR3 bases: TGTGCCAGCAGCTTCGATCCGCAGGACAATGAGCAGTTCTTC.

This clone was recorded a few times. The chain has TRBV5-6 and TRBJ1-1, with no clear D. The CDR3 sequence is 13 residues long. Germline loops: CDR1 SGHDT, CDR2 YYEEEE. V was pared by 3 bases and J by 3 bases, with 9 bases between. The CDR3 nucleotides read TGTGCCAGCAGCTCACTATCTTACACTGAAGCTTTCTTT. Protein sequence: CASSSLSYTEAFF.

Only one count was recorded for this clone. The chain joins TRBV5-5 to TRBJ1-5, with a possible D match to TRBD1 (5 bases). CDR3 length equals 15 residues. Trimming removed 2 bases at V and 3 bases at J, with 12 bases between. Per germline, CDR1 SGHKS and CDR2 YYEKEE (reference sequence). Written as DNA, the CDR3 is TGTGCCAGCAGCTTCGCGACAGAGTTCAATCAGCCCCAGCATTTT. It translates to CASSFATEFNQPQHF.

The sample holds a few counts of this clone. The CDR3 reads CASSFQGEGTEAFF. The CDR3 nucleotides are TGCGCCAGCAGCTTTCAGGGCGAAGGCACTGAAGCTTTCTTT. The chain combines TRBV5-1 with TRBJ1-1; the D gene is possibly TRBD1 (5 bases). Per germline, CDR1 SGHRS and CDR2 YFSETQ. This CDR3 comprises 14 residues. V shed 2 bases and J shed 4 bases, with 12 bases lying between them. The whole variable domain, remainder taken from reference TRBV5-1 and TRBJ1-1, is KAGVTQTPRYLIKTRGQQVTLSCSPISGHRSVSWYQQTPGQGLQFLFEYFSETQRNKGNFPGRFSGRQFSNSRSEMNVSTLELGDSALYLCASSFQGEGTEAFFGQGTRLTVV.

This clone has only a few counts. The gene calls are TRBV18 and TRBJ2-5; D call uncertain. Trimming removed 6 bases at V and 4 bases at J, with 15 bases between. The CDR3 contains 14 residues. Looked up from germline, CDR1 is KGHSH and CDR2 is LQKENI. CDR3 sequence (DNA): TGTGCCAGCTCCCGCAATGGGGTAGGAGAGACCCAGTACTTC. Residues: CASSRNGVGETQYF.

The CDR3 DNA is TGTGCCAGCTCAAGGACAGGGGAAACTGAAGCTTTCTTT. It encodes CASSRTGETEAFF. This chain connects TRBV18 to TRBJ1-1; 9 bases fit TRBD1. From germline, CDR1 is KGHSH and CDR2 LQKENI. The J segment lost 5 bases and the V segment lost 5 bases, leaving 3 bases of the junction unmatched. This CDR3 contains 13 residues.

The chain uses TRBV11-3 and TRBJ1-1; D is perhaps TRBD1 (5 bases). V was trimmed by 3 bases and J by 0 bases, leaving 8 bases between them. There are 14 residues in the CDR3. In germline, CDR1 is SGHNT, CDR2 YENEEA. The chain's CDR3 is CASSLGRMNTEAFF. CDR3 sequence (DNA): TGTGCCAGCAGCTTGGGACGGATGAACACTGAAGCTTTCTTT.

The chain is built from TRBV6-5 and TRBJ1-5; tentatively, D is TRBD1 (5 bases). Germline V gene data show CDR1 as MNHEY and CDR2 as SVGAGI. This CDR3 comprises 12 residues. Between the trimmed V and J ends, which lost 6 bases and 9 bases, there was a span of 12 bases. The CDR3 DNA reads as TGTGCCAGCAGACCCGGGACCGGGCCCCAGCATTTT. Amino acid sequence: CASRPGTGPQHF.

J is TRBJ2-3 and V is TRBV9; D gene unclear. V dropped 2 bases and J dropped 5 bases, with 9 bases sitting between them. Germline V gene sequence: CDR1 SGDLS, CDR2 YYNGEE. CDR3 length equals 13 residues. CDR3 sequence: CASSVGSGDTQYF. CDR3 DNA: TGTGCCAGCAGCGTGGGATCCGGAGATACGCAGTATTTT.

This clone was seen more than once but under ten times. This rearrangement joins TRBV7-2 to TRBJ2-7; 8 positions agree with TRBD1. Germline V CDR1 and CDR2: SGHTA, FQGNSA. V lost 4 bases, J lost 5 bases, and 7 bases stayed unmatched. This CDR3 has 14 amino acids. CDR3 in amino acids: CASSSRQGWNEQYF. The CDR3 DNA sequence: TGTGCCAGCAGCTCTCGACAGGGGTGGAACGAGCAGTACTTC.

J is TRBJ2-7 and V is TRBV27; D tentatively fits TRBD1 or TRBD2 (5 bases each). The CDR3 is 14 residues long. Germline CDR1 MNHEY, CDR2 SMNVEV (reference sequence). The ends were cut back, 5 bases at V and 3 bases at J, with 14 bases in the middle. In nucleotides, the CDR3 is TGTGCCAGCAGTCCGGGACGGATCCTCTACGAGCAGTACTTC. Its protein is CASSPGRILYEQYF.

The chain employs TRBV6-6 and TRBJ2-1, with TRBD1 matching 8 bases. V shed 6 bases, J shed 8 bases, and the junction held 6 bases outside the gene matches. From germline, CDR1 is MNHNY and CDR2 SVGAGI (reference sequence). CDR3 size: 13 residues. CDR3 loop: CASSPGQDHEQFF. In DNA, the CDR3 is TGTGCCAGCAGCCCGGGACAGGACCATGAGCAGTTCTTC.

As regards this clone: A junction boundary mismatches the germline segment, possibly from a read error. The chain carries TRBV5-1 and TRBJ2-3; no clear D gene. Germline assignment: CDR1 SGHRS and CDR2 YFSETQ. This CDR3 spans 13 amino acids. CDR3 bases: TGTGCCAGCAGCTTCTGGGACACAGATACGCAGTATTTT. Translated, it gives CASSFWDTDTQYF.

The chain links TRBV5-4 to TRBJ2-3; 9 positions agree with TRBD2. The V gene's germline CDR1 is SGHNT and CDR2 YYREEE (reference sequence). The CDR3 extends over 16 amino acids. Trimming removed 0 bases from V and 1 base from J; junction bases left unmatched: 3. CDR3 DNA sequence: TGTGCCAGCAGCTTGGCCCCTAGCGGGGGCACAGATACGCAGTATTTT. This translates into CASSLAPSGGTDTQYF.

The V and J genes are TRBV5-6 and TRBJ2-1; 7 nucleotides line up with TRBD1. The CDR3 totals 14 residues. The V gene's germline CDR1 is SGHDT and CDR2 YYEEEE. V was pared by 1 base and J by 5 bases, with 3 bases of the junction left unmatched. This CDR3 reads CASSLLQGNNEQFF. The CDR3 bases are TGTGCCAGCAGCTTGTTACAGGGGAACAATGAGCAGTTCTTC.

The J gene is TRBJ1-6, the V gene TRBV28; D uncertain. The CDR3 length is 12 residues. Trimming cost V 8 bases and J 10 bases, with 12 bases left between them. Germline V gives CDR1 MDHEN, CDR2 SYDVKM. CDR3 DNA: TGTGCCAGCGAAGGAGGTTGGTCACCCCTCCACTTT. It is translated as CASEGGWSPLHF. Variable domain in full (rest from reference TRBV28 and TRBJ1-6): DVKVTQSSRYLVKRTGEKVFLECVQDMDHENMFWYRQDPGLGLRLIYFSYDVKMKEKGDIPEGYSVSREKKERFSLILESASTNQTSMYLCASEGGWSPLHFGNGTRLTVT.

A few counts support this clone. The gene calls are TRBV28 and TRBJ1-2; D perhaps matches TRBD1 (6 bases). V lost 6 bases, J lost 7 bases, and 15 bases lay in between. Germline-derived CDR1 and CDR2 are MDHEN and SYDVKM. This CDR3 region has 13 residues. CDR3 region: CASRSAVGGGYTF. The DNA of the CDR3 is TGTGCCAGCAGGTCGGCGGTAGGGGGTGGCTACACCTTC.

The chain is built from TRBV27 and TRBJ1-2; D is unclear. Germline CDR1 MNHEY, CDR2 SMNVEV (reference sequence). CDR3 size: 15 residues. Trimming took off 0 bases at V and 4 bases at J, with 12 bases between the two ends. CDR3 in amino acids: CASSLSMAPGYGYTF. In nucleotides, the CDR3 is TGTGCCAGCAGTTTATCGATGGCTCCCGGCTATGGCTACACCTTC.

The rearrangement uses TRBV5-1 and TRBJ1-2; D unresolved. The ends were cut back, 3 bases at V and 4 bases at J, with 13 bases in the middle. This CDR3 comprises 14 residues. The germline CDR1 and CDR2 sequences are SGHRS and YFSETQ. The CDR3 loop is CASSWESGFYGYTF. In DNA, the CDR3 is TGCGCCAGCAGCTGGGAGTCAGGCTTCTATGGCTACACCTTC. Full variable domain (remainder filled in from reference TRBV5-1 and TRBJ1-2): KAGVTQTPRYLIKTRGQQVTLSCSPISGHRSVSWYQQTPGQGLQFLFEYFSETQRNKGNFPGRFSGRQFSNSRSEMNVSTLELGDSALYLCASSWESGFYGYTFGSGTRLTVV.

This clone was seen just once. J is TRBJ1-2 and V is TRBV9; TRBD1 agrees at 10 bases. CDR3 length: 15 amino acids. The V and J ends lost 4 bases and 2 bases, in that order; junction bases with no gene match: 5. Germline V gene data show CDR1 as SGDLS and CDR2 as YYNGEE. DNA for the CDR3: TGTGCCAGCAGCCCGACAGGGGGCCCGAACTATGGCTACACCTTC. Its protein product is CASSPTGGPNYGYTF. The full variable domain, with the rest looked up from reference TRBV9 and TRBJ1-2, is DSGVTQTPKHLITATGQRVTLRCSPRSGDLSVYWYQQSLDQGLQFLIQYYNGEERAKGNILERFSAQQFPDLHSELNLSSLELGDSALYFCASSPTGGPNYGYTFGSGTRLTVV.

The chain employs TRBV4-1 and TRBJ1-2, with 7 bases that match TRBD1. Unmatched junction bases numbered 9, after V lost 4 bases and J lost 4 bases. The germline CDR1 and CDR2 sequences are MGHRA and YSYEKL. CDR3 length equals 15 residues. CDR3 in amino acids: CASSLWTGDRYGYTF. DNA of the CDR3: TGCGCCAGCAGCCTCTGGACAGGCGACCGCTATGGCTACACCTTC.